This T cell receptor beta chain was identified during a study of cytomegalovirus exposure and HLA in healthy donors. Produced via immunoSEQ multiplex PCR; TCRdb's table is partial and in-frame only. The sample yields tens of thousands of clones, less than 90% seen once. Concerning this clone: What it binds is unknown.

Study observations and caveats: In vitro work confirmed that three CMV-associated chains recognize CMV antigens.

Unmatched junction bases numbered 8, after V lost 3 bases and J lost 0 bases. Germline assignment: CDR1 GTSNPN and CDR2 SVGIG (reference sequence). CDR3 size: 16 residues. Material: PBMCs. The V and J genes are TRBV30 and TRBJ2-3; 8 bases match TRBD1. The TCR was taken from a woman between 18 and 29 years old in good health and CMV-seropositive. In DNA, the CDR3 is TGTGCCTGGAGCAGCCGGGACAGGACTAGCACAGATACGCAGTATTTT. This sequence encodes CAWSSRDRTSTDTQYF.